The 30 T cell receptor beta chains below come from one sample, sequenced in a study of CD8 T cells in ankylosing spondylitis (dated by TCRdb to the late 2010s). Library generation was performed with 5' RACE. The reads were generated on an Illumina HiSeq 2500. Using fastp at Q25 and MiXCR, TCRdb reprocessed the public reads and kept productive beta chains. Rows are unified per CDR3 protein, each entry keeping the most common DNA and genes. This sample holds about 52,000 distinct CDR3 sequences; approximately 7% were observed only once. The biggest ten clones account for approximately 8.5% of the sample. The sample taken for sequencing was blood, either unsorted or a sorted T cell fraction (not recorded which). All receptors derive from a female donor with ankylosing spondylitis or in good health (not recorded which).

The table lists this clonotype with many counts. The chain carries TRBV7-2 and TRBJ1-2; D is unresolved. The germline gives CDR1 SGHTA, CDR2 FQGNSA. The CDR3 has 15 residues. V was shortened by 5 bases and J by 2 bases, with 15 bases between the two germline ends. The CDR3 loop reads CASSPPRAVNYGYTF. The CDR3 coding sequence is TGTGCCAGCAGCCCCCCTCGAGCAGTAAACTATGGCTACACCTTC.

In its sample, this clonotype was seen many times. The chain combines TRBV7-6 with TRBJ2-3, with 9 bases fitting TRBD2. This CDR3 region has 17 residues. V lost 5 bases, J lost 4 bases, and 13 bases stayed unmatched. Germline loops: CDR1 SGHVS, CDR2 FNYEAQ. CDR3 nucleotides: TGTGCCAGCAGCGAAGAGGGGGAAAGGACTAGCGCAGATACGCAGTATTTT. The encoded protein is CASSEEGERTSADTQYF.

This clonotype was observed at least ten times. This chain links TRBV5-1 with TRBJ2-1, with D uncertain. This CDR3 has 15 residues. Germline-derived CDR1 and CDR2 are SGHRS and YFSETQ. The ends were cut back, 5 bases at V and 9 bases at J, with 21 bases in the middle. CDR3 bases: TGCGCCAGCAGTCCGGAGCAGCGTCGGTTCGGTGAGCAGTTCTTC. The encoded protein is CASSPEQRRFGEQFF.

At least ten counts were recorded for this clonotype. The chain's CDR3 is CASSPGQTTNTGELFF. The CDR3, as DNA: TGTGCCAGCAGTCCGGGACAGACGACGAACACCGGGGAGCTGTTTTTT. This chain joins TRBV12-3 or TRBV12-4 and TRBJ2-2; 7 positions match TRBD1. Trimming cost V 5 bases and J 0 bases; bases outside gene matches: 6. This CDR3 region has 16 residues.

This clonotype was found many times. The gene calls are TRBV28 and TRBJ2-1, with TRBD2 identical over 11 bases. The V gene's germline CDR1 is MDHEN and CDR2 SYDVKM. This CDR3 has 13 amino acids. J gave up 9 bases and V 4 bases, and 2 bases lay outside the gene matches. CDR3 loop: CASSWGTSGEQFF. The CDR3 nucleotides read TGTGCCAGCAGTTGGGGGACTAGCGGTGAGCAGTTCTTC.

This clonotype was observed a few times. V gene TRBV18 combines with J gene TRBJ1-4; 8 bases are shared with TRBD1. Trimming at V came to 4 bases and at J to 8 bases, leaving 9 bases not matched to a gene. Germline assignment: CDR1 KGHSH and CDR2 LQKENI. This CDR3 spans 15 amino acids. This chain's CDR3 is CASSHRQGKEEKLFF. The CDR3 DNA sequence: TGTGCCAGCTCACATCGACAGGGGAAAGAAGAAAAACTGTTTTTT.

This clonotype was seen ten or more times. V gene TRBV3-1 combines with J gene TRBJ2-5; D gene unclear. Germline V CDR1 and CDR2: LGHDT, YNNKEL (reference sequence). The V gene lost 1 base and the J gene lost 1 base, with 7 bases spanning the gap. CDR3 size: 14 residues. DNA for the CDR3: TGTGCCAGCAGCCAAGTTGGCAGCCAAGAGACCCAGTACTTC. This gives the protein CASSQVGSQETQYF.

This chain links TRBV7-2 with TRBJ2-1; D is perhaps TRBD1 or TRBD2 (5 bases each). CDR1 is SGHTA, CDR2 FQGNSA, per germline. CDR3 length: 14 amino acids. V lost 1 base and J 10 bases, leaving 14 bases between the germline ends. CDR3 DNA sequence: TGTGCCAGCAGCTTAGTCCGTGGGGGATGGGAGCAGTTCTTC. It is translated as CASSLVRGGWEQFF.

This clonotype appeared many times. The chain uses TRBV5-1 and TRBJ1-6; D ambiguous. CDR3 size: 15 residues. Deletions cut 0 bases from V and 7 bases from J, with 11 bases between. Germline-derived CDR1 and CDR2 are SGHRS and YFSETQ. CDR3 sequence reads: CASSLEGLGNSPLHF. The CDR3 DNA follows: TGCGCCAGCAGCTTGGAGGGTTTGGGGAATTCACCCCTCCACTTT. The full variable domain, completed using reference TRBV5-1 and TRBJ1-6, is KAGVTQTPRYLIKTRGQQVTLSCSPISGHRSVSWYQQTPGQGLQFLFEYFSETQRNKGNFPGRFSGRQFSNSRSEMNVSTLELGDSALYLCASSLEGLGNSPLHFGNGTRLTVT.

This clonotype was observed at least ten times. The V call is TRBV27, the J call TRBJ1-2; D is uncertain. V was shortened by 4 bases and J by 5 bases, with 8 bases between the two germline ends. Germline V gene sequence: CDR1 MNHEY, CDR2 SMNVEV (reference sequence). This CDR3 has 12 residues. CDR3: CASSSEGYGYTF. In DNA, the CDR3 is TGTGCCAGCAGTTCGGAAGGTTATGGCTACACCTTC.

This clonotype appeared many times. This chain uses TRBV20-1 with TRBJ1-2, with no clear D. This CDR3 spans 13 amino acids. Looked up from germline, CDR1 is DFQATT and CDR2 is SNEGSKA (reference sequence). The V gene lost 5 bases and the J gene lost 10 bases, with 20 bases spanning the gap. The chain's CDR3 is CSAPVETNVDYTF. In nucleotides, the CDR3 is TGCAGTGCTCCCGTGGAGACAAATGTAGACTACACCTTC.

This clonotype was seen at least ten times. V and J are TRBV9 and TRBJ2-2, with D perhaps matching TRBD1 (6 bases). V lost 4 bases to trimming and J lost 5 bases, with 15 bases between them. Germline-derived CDR1 and CDR2 are SGDLS and YYNGEE. This CDR3 has 15 residues. CDR3 region: CASSSFGQLTGELFF. The CDR3 DNA reads as TGTGCCAGCAGCTCTTTCGGACAGCTAACCGGGGAGCTGTTTTTT.

This clonotype has ten or more counts. This chain connects TRBV5-1 to TRBJ2-3; D is undetermined. The germline V gene has CDR1 SGHRS and CDR2 YFSETQ. V lost 1 base and J lost 2, with 11 bases in between. The CDR3 runs to 15 residues. CDR3 DNA sequence: TGCGCCAGCAGCTTGTCGCCGGAGACCACAGATACGCAGTATTTT. Protein product: CASSLSPETTDTQYF.

This clonotype was recorded at least ten times. The V and J genes are TRBV29-1 and TRBJ2-2; D might be TRBD1 (6 bases). Trimming stripped 7 bases from V and 5 bases from J, with 17 bases between. The CDR3 totals 14 residues. Germline V gene data show CDR1 as SQVTM and CDR2 as ANQGSEA. The CDR3 DNA sequence: TGCAGCGGAGGGGAACAGGGACCTACCGGGGAGCTGTTTTTT. Residues: CSGGEQGPTGELFF.

This clonotype has a count of ten or more. This chain links TRBV6-1 with TRBJ1-2; D remains unclear. Between the trimmed V and J ends, which lost 2 bases and 4 bases, there was a span of 14 bases. The CDR3 extends over 15 amino acids. CDR1 MNHNS and CDR2 SASEGT come from the germline V gene. CDR3 sequence reads: CASSEPGDAPYGYTF. CDR3 coding DNA: TGTGCCAGCAGTGAACCGGGTGACGCGCCCTATGGCTACACCTTC.

The table lists this clonotype with many counts. This chain links TRBV19 with TRBJ2-7; perhaps TRBD1 as D (6 bases). This CDR3 is built from 15 residues. Trimming took 8 bases from V and 5 from J, leaving 22 bases between them. Germline assignment: CDR1 LNHDA and CDR2 SQIVND (reference sequence). This chain's CDR3 is CASGFIQTGKDEQYF. CDR3 sequence (DNA): TGTGCCAGTGGGTTTATCCAAACAGGGAAGGACGAGCAGTACTTC.

This clonotype was detected ten times or more. The rearrangement joins TRBV6-6 to TRBJ1-3, with D maybe TRBD1 (5 bases). Germline lookup yields CDR1 MNHNY and CDR2 SVGAGI (reference sequence). Trimming removed 8 bases from V and 2 bases from J, with 10 bases in between. The CDR3 consists of 13 residues. The CDR3 DNA follows: TGTGCCAGCGGGGGGGTTACTGGAAACACCATATATTTT. Translation gives CASGGVTGNTIYF.

The sample holds many counts of this clonotype. The gene calls are TRBV29-1 and TRBJ1-1, with 8 bases aligning to TRBD1. From germline, CDR1 is SQVTM and CDR2 ANQGSEA. V lost 6 bases, J lost 4 bases, and 4 bases stayed unmatched. The CDR3 is made up of 12 amino acids. In DNA, the CDR3 is TGCAGCGTCGGACAGGGAGGCACTGAAGCTTTCTTT. Amino acid sequence: CSVGQGGTEAFF. Drawing the rest from reference TRBV29-1 and TRBJ1-1, the complete variable domain is SAVISQKPSRDICQRGTSLTIQCQVDSQVTMMFWYRQQPGQSLTLIATANQGSEATYESGFVIDKFPISRPNLTFSTLTVSNMSPEDSSIYLCSVGQGGTEAFFGQGTRLTVV.

This clonotype was detected many times. The rearrangement joins TRBV5-1 to TRBJ2-5, with TRBD1 matching over 8 bases. The germline gives CDR1 SGHRS, CDR2 YFSETQ. V was pared by 4 bases and J by 5 bases, with 10 bases of the junction left unmatched. The CDR3 runs to 15 residues. Written as DNA, the CDR3 is TGCGCCAGCAGCACCGGACAGGGAAGGTACGAGACCCAGTACTTC. As protein: CASSTGQGRYETQYF. Complete variable domain (other parts from reference TRBV5-1 and TRBJ2-5): KAGVTQTPRYLIKTRGQQVTLSCSPISGHRSVSWYQQTPGQGLQFLFEYFSETQRNKGNFPGRFSGRQFSNSRSEMNVSTLELGDSALYLCASSTGQGRYETQYFGPGTRLLVL.

This clonotype qualifies as medium-sized (0.01 to 0.1%). This chain uses TRBV20-1 with TRBJ1-5; weak D call: TRBD1 (6 bases). The CDR3 consists of 17 residues. V lost 2 bases and J lost 0, with 17 bases in between. Germline CDR1 reads DFQATT; CDR2 reads SNEGSKA (reference sequence). CDR3 nucleotide sequence: TGCAGTGCTAGAAACGTCGGACAGATACGTAGCAATCAGCCCCAGCATTTT. The encoded protein is CSARNVGQIRSNQPQHF.

V gene TRBV5-1 combines with J gene TRBJ1-1; 9 bases align to TRBD1. This CDR3 has 17 residues. V lost 1 base to trimming and J lost 5 bases; unmatched junction nucleotides: 12. Germline-derived CDR1 and CDR2 are SGHRS and YFSETQ. CDR3 in DNA: TGCGCCAGCAGCTTGACCGGACAGGGGAGGGTCGAAACTGAAGCTTTCTTT. This translates into CASSLTGQGRVETEAFF.

This clonotype was detected only once. A much larger clone lies a single base off, so this may be a read error. V is TRBV7-2 and J is TRBJ1-4, with D perhaps matching TRBD1 (5 bases). The CDR3 runs to 13 residues. The V and J ends lost 5 bases and 8 bases respectively, with 12 bases between them. Germline V lookup: CDR1 SGHTA, CDR2 FQGNSA. The CDR3 DNA sequence: TGTGCCAGCAGCCCAAGACAGAGAGAAAAACTGTTTTTT. This translates into CASSPRQREKLFF.

The chain links TRBV28 to TRBJ1-5, with TRBD1 as a possible D gene (6 bases). The CDR3 covers 17 residues. Germline V gives CDR1 MDHEN, CDR2 SYDVKM. V lost 2 bases and J 0 bases, leaving 14 bases between the germline ends. CDR3 residues: CASSLPNRVRSNQPQHF. The CDR3 coding sequence is TGTGCCAGCAGTTTACCGAACAGGGTGCGTAGCAATCAGCCCCAGCATTTT.

The sample holds many counts of this clonotype. The rearrangement links TRBV4-2 to TRBJ2-5, with 7 bases lining up with TRBD2. CDR3 length: 16 residues. Germline trimming cut 0 bases from V and 0 bases from J; bases unmatched to any gene: 4. Per germline, CDR1 LGHNA and CDR2 YNFKEQ. CDR3 sequence reads: CASSQDSGGNQETQYF. CDR3 coding DNA: TGTGCCAGCAGCCAAGATTCGGGGGGAAACCAAGAGACCCAGTACTTC.

This clonotype was detected ten times or more. CDR3 bases: TGTGCCAGCAGTTTAGAGGGGGCGTCCTATGGCTACACCTTC. Translating it yields CASSLEGASYGYTF. The chain joins TRBV12-3 or TRBV12-4 to TRBJ1-2; 7 bases map to TRBD1. V was clipped by 1 base and J by 4 bases; unmatched bases: 3. The CDR3 sequence is 14 residues long.

With regard to this clonotype: A read error is possible here, since a much larger clone lies one base away. V usage is TRBV28 and J usage is TRBJ1-1; 7 bases fit TRBD1. Germline V gene lookup returns CDR1 MDHEN and CDR2 SYDVKM. This CDR3 region has 16 residues. CDR3 coding DNA: TGTACCAGCAGTTCCATGGGGACAGTCATGAACACTGAAGCTTTCTTT. It encodes CTSSSMGTVMNTEAFF.

This clonotype was seen repeatedly, ten times or more. V usage is TRBV6-1 and J usage is TRBJ1-6; D not certain. Between the trimmed V and J ends, which lost 7 bases and 2 bases, there was a span of 15 bases. Germline CDR1 MNHNS, CDR2 SASEGT. This CDR3 spans 16 amino acids. CDR3 amino acids: CASNIFAGAYNSPLHF. CDR3 in DNA: TGTGCCAGCAATATCTTCGCGGGAGCCTATAATTCACCCCTCCACTTT.

This clonotype was counted ten times or more. This chain joins TRBV5-1 and TRBJ2-6, with 11 bases that match TRBD1. This CDR3 contains 17 residues. With 4 bases clipped from V and 4 bases from J, the junction kept 7 bases outside the gene matches. CDR1 is SGHRS, CDR2 YFSETQ, per germline. This CDR3 reads CASSQGQGAMGANVLTF. The CDR3, as DNA: TGCGCCAGCAGCCAAGGACAGGGGGCTATGGGGGCCAACGTCCTGACTTTC.

This clonotype was detected ten times or more. This chain joins TRBV12-3 or TRBV12-4 and TRBJ1-1; 9 nucleotides agree with TRBD1. V was clipped by 2 bases and J by 7 bases; unmatched bases: 11. The CDR3 spans 16 residues. In nucleotides, the CDR3 is TGTGCCAGCAGTTTAAGGGCCGACAGGGGGTTTGGTGAAGCTTTCTTT. Translating gives CASSLRADRGFGEAFF.

Ten or more counts support this clonotype. This chain joins TRBV4-3 and TRBJ2-2; maybe TRBD1 (6 bases). The CDR3 extends over 14 amino acids. Per germline, CDR1 LGHNA and CDR2 YSLEER. V lost 2 bases and J 7 bases, leaving 11 bases between the germline ends. CDR3 region: CASSQLGASGELFF. The CDR3 DNA follows: TGCGCCAGCAGCCAACTGGGGGCGAGCGGGGAGCTGTTTTTT.